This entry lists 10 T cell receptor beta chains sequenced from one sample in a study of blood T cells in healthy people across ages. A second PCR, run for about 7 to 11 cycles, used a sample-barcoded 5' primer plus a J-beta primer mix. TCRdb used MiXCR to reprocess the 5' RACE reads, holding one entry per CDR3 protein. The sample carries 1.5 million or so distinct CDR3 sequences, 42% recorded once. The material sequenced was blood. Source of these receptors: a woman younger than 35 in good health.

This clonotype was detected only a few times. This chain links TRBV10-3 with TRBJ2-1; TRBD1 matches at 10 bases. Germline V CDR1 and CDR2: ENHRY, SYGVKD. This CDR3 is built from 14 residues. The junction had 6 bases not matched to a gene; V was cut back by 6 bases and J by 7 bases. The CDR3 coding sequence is TGTGCCATCAGGGGGGACAGGGGTATAAATGAGCAGTTCTTC. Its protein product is CAIRGDRGINEQFF.

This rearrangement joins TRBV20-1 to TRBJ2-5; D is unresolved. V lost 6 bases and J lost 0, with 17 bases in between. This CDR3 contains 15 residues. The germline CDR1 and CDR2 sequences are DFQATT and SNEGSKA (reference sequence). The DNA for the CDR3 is TGCAGTGCCCTCAGCCCCGTGAGCGACCAAGAGACCCAGTACTTC. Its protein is CSALSPVSDQETQYF.

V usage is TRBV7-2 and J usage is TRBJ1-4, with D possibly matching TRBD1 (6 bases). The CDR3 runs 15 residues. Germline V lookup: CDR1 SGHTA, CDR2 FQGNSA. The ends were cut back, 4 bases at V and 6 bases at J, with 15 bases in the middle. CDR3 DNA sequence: TGTGCCAGCAGCTCACTTAGGGACATTGATGAAAAACTGTTTTTT. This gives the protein CASSSLRDIDEKLFF.

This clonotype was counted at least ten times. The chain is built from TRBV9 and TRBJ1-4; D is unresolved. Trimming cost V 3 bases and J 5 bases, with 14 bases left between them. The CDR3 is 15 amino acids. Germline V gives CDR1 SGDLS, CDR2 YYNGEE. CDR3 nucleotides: TGTGCCAGCAGCGCCTGGACCGGACCAAATGAAAAACTGTTTTTT. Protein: CASSAWTGPNEKLFF.

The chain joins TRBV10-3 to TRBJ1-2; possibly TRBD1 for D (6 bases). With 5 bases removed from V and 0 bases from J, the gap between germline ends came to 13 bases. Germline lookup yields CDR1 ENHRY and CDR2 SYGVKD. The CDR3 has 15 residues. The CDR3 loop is CAISRGAEANYGYTF. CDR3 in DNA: TGTGCCATCAGTAGGGGGGCGGAAGCTAACTATGGCTACACCTTC.

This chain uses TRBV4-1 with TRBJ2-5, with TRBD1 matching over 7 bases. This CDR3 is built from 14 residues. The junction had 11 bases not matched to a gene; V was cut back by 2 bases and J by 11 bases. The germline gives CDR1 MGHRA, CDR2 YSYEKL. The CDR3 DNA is TGCGCCAGCAGCCAACCGGGACAGTACAATGAGCAGTACTTC. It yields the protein CASSQPGQYNEQYF.

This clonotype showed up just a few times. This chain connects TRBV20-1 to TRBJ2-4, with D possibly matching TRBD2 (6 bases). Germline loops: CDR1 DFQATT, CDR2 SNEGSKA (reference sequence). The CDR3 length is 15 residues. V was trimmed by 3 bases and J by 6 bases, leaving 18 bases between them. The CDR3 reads CSASGAQGGANIQYF. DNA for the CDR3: TGCAGTGCTAGTGGGGCCCAGGGAGGTGCAAACATTCAGTACTTC.

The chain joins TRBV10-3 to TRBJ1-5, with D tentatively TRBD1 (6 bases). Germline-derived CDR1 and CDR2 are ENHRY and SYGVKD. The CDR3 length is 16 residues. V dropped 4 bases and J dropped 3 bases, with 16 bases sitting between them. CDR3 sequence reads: CAISGRPGQNNQPQHF. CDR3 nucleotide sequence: TGTGCCATCAGTGGTAGACCGGGACAAAACAATCAGCCCCAGCATTTT.

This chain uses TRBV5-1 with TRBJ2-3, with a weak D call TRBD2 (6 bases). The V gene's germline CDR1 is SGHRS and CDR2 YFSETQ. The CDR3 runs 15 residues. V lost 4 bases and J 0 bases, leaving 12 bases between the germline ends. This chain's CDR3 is CASSPTLASTDTQYF. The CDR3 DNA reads TGCGCCAGCAGCCCGACACTAGCCAGCACAGATACGCAGTATTTT.

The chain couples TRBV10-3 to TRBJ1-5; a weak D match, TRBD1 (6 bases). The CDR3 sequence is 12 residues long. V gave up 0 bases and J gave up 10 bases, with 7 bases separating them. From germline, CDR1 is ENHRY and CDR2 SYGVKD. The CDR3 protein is CAISESDRPQHF. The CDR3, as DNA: TGTGCCATCAGTGAGTCGGACAGACCCCAGCATTTT.